This section outlines one TCR beta chain sequence together with its context. Its antigen remains unidentified. The data belong to a study of shared clonotypes between healthy human individuals. Negatively enriched CD4+ T cells were divided by CD45RA into naive and memory. TCRdb keeps only in-frame clones here, not all; method: immunoSEQ multiplex PCR. In the table there are approximately 2.5 million clones, 93% of which are singletons. Study-wide results and caveats: A small donor pool kept down the genetic and exposure-history diversity that was represented.

The CDR3 consists of 15 residues. Germline CDR1 SNHLY, CDR2 FYNNEI. The V segment lost 7 bases and the J segment 3 bases; nucleotides outside the gene matches: 9. Sequences were obtained from naive CD4+ T cells from PBMCs. Subset specified: CD45RA+ positively selected. This TCR was recovered from a man aged 18 to 29 in good health. Some clones in this sample may be carry-over from other donors' samples. V and J are TRBV2 and TRBJ2-1; 7 bases match TRBD1. The CDR3 coding sequence is TGTGCCAGCACCAGAACAGGGGCTGACTACAATGAGCAGTTCTTC. Translation: CASTRTGADYNEQFF.